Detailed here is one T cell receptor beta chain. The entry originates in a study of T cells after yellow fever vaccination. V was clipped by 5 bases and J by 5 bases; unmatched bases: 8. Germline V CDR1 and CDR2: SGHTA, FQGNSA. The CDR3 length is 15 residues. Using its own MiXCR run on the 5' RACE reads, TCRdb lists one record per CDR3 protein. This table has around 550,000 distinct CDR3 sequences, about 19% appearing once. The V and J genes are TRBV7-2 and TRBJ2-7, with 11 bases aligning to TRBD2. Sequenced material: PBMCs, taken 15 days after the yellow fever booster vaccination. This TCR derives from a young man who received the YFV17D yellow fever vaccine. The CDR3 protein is CASSLGLAVPHEQYF. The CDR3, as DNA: TGTGCCAGCAGCCTGGGACTAGCGGTACCCCACGAGCAGTACTTC.